A selection of T cell receptor beta chains follows, all from one sample in a study of human T cells and chemical hapten exposure. From the RACE reads, TCRdb called clonotypes with MiXCR, one entry per CDR3 protein. The sample has around 200,000 distinct CDR3 sequences, approximately 24% seen once; the top ten hold 2% to 2.5%. The input for sequencing was whole blood, taken in connection with sensitization to the hapten diphenylcyclopropenone (DPC). Receptor source: a woman in her forties with alopecia areata. Some clones in this sample may be carry-over from other donors' samples. Both conserved end residues are part of each CDR3. Fields, in order: CDR3 length, D gene, J gene, V gene, clone size, CDR3 DNA, CDR3 protein. A D gene is named only where the DNA matches it firmly. A row's size may be missing; if present it is once, few, many or a size class.

14 NA TRBJ1-2 TRBV29-1 many TGCAGCGTTGATTTTCTCGGGCAGGGTTATGGCTACACCTTC CSVDFLGQGYGYTF
18 TRBD1 TRBJ1-4 TRBV24-1 NA TGTGCCACCAGTGATCCACGAACAGGGGGCCTCGGTCGGGAAAAACTGTTTTTT CATSDPRTGGLGREKLFF
15 NA TRBJ2-7 TRBV29-1 NA TGCAGCGTTGTGCCCAAAGGGGCGCCCTCCTACGAGCAGTACTTC CSVVPKGAPSYEQYF
16 TRBD2 TRBJ2-7 TRBV7-6 NA TGTGCCAGCAGCTTAATGGCTAGCGGGAGCGAGTACGAGCAGTACTTC CASSLMASGSEYEQYF
16 TRBD1 TRBJ2-3 TRBV6-2/TRBV6-3 few TGTGCCAGCAGTACCGGACAGGGGCAGCGGGTAGATACGCAGTATTTT CASSTGQGQRVDTQYF
14 NA TRBJ2-3 TRBV29-1 NA TGCAGCGCTGGTCGGGGAGAAGTCACAGATACGCAGTATTTT CSAGRGEVTDTQYF
13 NA TRBJ2-6 TRBV29-1 NA TGCAGCGTTCGGGGCTCTGGGGCCAACGTCCTGACTTTC CSVRGSGANVLTF
14 NA TRBJ1-5 TRBV20-1 NA TGCAGTGCTAGAGATACCAATCGGCGACAGCCCCAGCATTTT CSARDTNRRQPQHF
16 NA TRBJ2-1 TRBV24-1 NA TGTGCCACCAGTGATACAGCCCCTAGCTCCTACAATGAGCAGTTCTTC CATSDTAPSSYNEQFF
16 NA TRBJ1-4 TRBV20-1 few TGCAGTGCTAGAGATACGGGGCAGGGGCCTCCTGAAAAACTGTTTTTT CSARDTGQGPPEKLFF
11 NA TRBJ2-4 TRBV6-5 NA TGTGCCAGCAGTTTCAAAAACATTCAGTACTTC CASSFKNIQYF
13 NA TRBJ2-5 TRBV4-3 few TGCGCCAGCAGCCAAGACGAGGGGTCGACCCAGTACTTC CASSQDEGSTQYF
13 NA TRBJ2-1 TRBV7-8 NA TGTGCCAGCAGCTCAGGACTAGGGGGTGAGCAGTTCTTC CASSSGLGGEQFF
15 TRBD1 TRBJ2-5 TRBV15 NA TGTGCCACCAGCCCACCGGGACAGAAAAGGGAGACCCAGTACTTC CATSPPGQKRETQYF
14 TRBD1 TRBJ2-7 TRBV20-1 few TGCAGTGCCCCTAGGGGGACAGGGGGTCGAGAGCAGTACTTC CSAPRGTGGREQYF
16 NA TRBJ1-5 TRBV6-6 NA TGTGCCAGCAGTTCCCCCCTGACGGGATCGTATCAGCCCCAGCATTTT CASSSPLTGSYQPQHF
15 NA TRBJ2-2 TRBV7-2 NA TGTGCCAGCAGCTTGTGGGGAGTTAACACCGGGGAGCTGTTTTTT CASSLWGVNTGELFF
12 NA TRBJ2-3 TRBV7-9 few TGTGCCAGCAGCGTACAACTGGATACGCAGTATTTT CASSVQLDTQYF
17 TRBD2 TRBJ2-2 TRBV7-9 many TGTGCCAGCAGCCCACCGACTAGCGGGAGGGCTAGCGGGGAGCTGTTTTTT CASSPPTSGRASGELFF
15 NA TRBJ1-3 TRBV13 NA TGTGCCAGCAGCGTGCGAGGGGAAGGTGGAAACACCATATATTTT CASSVRGEGGNTIYF
14 NA TRBJ1-1 TRBV6-1 few TGTGCCAGCATCCTAGGAGGGTTGGACACTGAAGCTTTCTTT CASILGGLDTEAFF
12 NA TRBJ1-1 TRBV29-1 NA TGCAGCGTGGGGGCAGGGGTCACTGAAGCTTTCTTT CSVGAGVTEAFF
15 NA TRBJ1-5 TRBV18 many TGTGCCAGCTCACCAGCCGCCCAGATCAATCAGCCCCAGCATTTT CASSPAAQINQPQHF
16 TRBD1 TRBJ1-4 TRBV6-1 few TGTGCCAGCAGTGATTCGAACCGGGACAGGATAAAAAAACTGTTTTTT CASSDSNRDRIKKLFF
15 TRBD2 TRBJ2-1 TRBV28 few TGTGCCAGCAGTTTCACAGCGGGAGCGTGGGATGAGCAGTTCTTC CASSFTAGAWDEQFF
14 TRBD2 TRBJ2-5 TRBV10-3 NA TGTGCCATCAGCGCCGGGACTATCCAAGAGACCCAGTACTTC CAISAGTIQETQYF
16 TRBD2 TRBJ2-1 TRBV11-2 few TGTGCCAGCAGCTTCCCACTAGCGGGAGTGAGGGATGAGCAGTTCTTC CASSFPLAGVRDEQFF
15 TRBD1 TRBJ2-3 TRBV27 few TGTGCCAGCAGTTTGACAGGGCTCCCCGGGGATACGCAGTATTTT CASSLTGLPGDTQYF
16 NA TRBJ2-1 TRBV27 few TGTGCCAGCAGTTTACAGGGGTCTAGCCACGGCAATGAGCAGTTCTTC CASSLQGSSHGNEQFF
14 NA TRBJ2-2 TRBV29-1 few TGCAGCGTTGTCTTCTTGGCGGGGTCCGGGGAGCTGTTTTTT CSVVFLAGSGELFF
16 TRBD2 TRBJ2-1 TRBV10-3 many TGTGCCATCAGTAAAGGGACTAGCGGGAGATCCGGTGAGCAGTTCTTC CAISKGTSGRSGEQFF
15 NA TRBJ1-1 TRBV6-5 few TGTGCCAGCAGTACCCCAGACAGGCACGCCACTGAAGCTTTCTTT CASSTPDRHATEAFF
16 TRBD2 TRBJ2-4 TRBV4-2 many TGTGCCAGCAGCATCGGACTAGCGGGAGGTGGAAACATTCAGTACTTC CASSIGLAGGGNIQYF
15 NA TRBJ1-6 TRBV28 many TGTGCCAGCAGGAAACAGGGACCTGAGAATTCACCCCTCCACTTT CASRKQGPENSPLHF
12 TRBD2 TRBJ2-7 TRBV12-3/TRBV12-4 few TGTGCCAGCAGGCGCACTAGCGCCGAGCAGTACTTC CASRRTSAEQYF
17 TRBD2 TRBJ2-2 TRBV4-3 NA TGCGCCAGCAGCCAAGATCCCGGGACTAGGGGTGCCGGGGAGCTGTTTTTT CASSQDPGTRGAGELFF
14 NA TRBJ1-4 TRBV30 many TGTGCCTGGAGGATCGGAGGAACTGCTGAAAAACTGTTTTTT CAWRIGGTAEKLFF
16 TRBD2 TRBJ2-5 TRBV5-1 NA TGCGCCAGCAGCTTGGCCCGACTGGGCGGGAGCGAGACCCAGTACTTC CASSLARLGGSETQYF
13 NA TRBJ2-7 TRBV7-2 NA TGTGCCAGCAGCTTAGAGACGGATCGCGAGCAGTACTTC CASSLETDREQYF
14 TRBD2 TRBJ2-5 TRBV29-1 many TGCAGCGTGGGACTAGCGGGAGGACAGGAGACCCAGTACTTC CSVGLAGGQETQYF
17 TRBD2 TRBJ2-6 TRBV6-2/TRBV6-3 NA TGTGCCAGCAGTTCCTTCAGGACTAGCCCTGGGGCCAACGTCCTGACTTTC CASSSFRTSPGANVLTF
14 TRBD2 TRBJ2-7 TRBV29-1 many TGCAGCGCCCGCCGCGGGACTAGCGGCTACGAGCAGTACTTC CSARRGTSGYEQYF
14 NA TRBJ1-2 TRBV7-2 NA TGTGCCAGCAGCCGAACGACGGATGACTATGGCTACACCTTC CASSRTTDDYGYTF
13 NA TRBJ1-2 TRBV20-1 few TGCAGTGCGCAAGGGGGGTCGGACTATGGCTACACCTTC CSAQGGSDYGYTF
15 TRBD1 TRBJ2-7 TRBV28 many TGTGCCAGCAGCACGACAGGGAGCAGCTCCTACGAGCAGTACTTC CASSTTGSSSYEQYF
15 NA TRBJ2-5 TRBV20-1 NA TGCAGTGCTCCCGGGGGCGGGCGGCCCCAAGAGACCCAGTACTTC CSAPGGGRPQETQYF
13 NA TRBJ1-2 TRBV29-1 few TGCAGCGTTGAAGGCCACGTGAACTATGGCTACACCTTC CSVEGHVNYGYTF
14 NA TRBJ1-3 TRBV28 few TGTGCCAGCAGTTATTCTAGCTCTGGAAACACCATATATTTT CASSYSSSGNTIYF
16 TRBD1 TRBJ1-6 TRBV7-9 few TGTGCCAGCAGCTCCGGGACAGGGCCGTATAATTCACCCCTCCACTTT CASSSGTGPYNSPLHF
16 NA TRBJ2-6 TRBV24-1 NA TGTGCCACCAGTGACGAAGAGGGGACTGGGGCCAACGTCCTGACTTTC CATSDEEGTGANVLTF
15 NA TRBJ2-5 TRBV24-1 NA TGTGCCACCAGTGATCCGACAGTTTCCCAAGAGACCCAGTACTTC CATSDPTVSQETQYF
12 NA TRBJ2-1 TRBV5-8 NA TGTGCCAGCAGCTCTAGGGGTTATGAGCAGTTCTTC CASSSRGYEQFF
14 TRBD1 TRBJ1-6 TRBV18 few TGTGCCAGCTCACCCGGGACAGGGGATTCACCCCTCCACTTT CASSPGTGDSPLHF
12 NA TRBJ2-3 TRBV20-1 NA TGCAGTGCTAGAGCAGGGTCAGATACGCAGTATTTT CSARAGSDTQYF
14 NA TRBJ1-5 TRBV6-5 NA TGTGCCAGCAGTTCGCGACAGTTTGATCAGCCCCAGCATTTT CASSSRQFDQPQHF